The source of this TCR beta chain is a study of CD8 T cells in Susac syndrome. The wider study: Within the sequenced group of Susac syndrome patients, about 6 showed active disease and roughly eight were in remission. Susac syndrome patients were untreated, on corticosteroids with some adding intravenous immunoglobulin, or on intravenous immunoglobulin only. Study conclusions and caveats: Detection of Susac-specific public clones gave 15 to 20 in total CD8+ repertoires and about five in CD8+ TEMRA repertoires.

RNA was extracted with the RNeasy kit, and a quantity of about 0.45 to 1 ug was reverse transcribed using random hexamers. MiXCR, run by TCRdb on the immunoSEQ multiplex PCR reads, gives a single entry per CDR3 protein. The data show 65,000 to 95,000 distinct CDR3 sequences, 94% seen once. The CDR3 length is 16 residues. Germline loops: CDR1 GTSNPN, CDR2 SVGIG (reference sequence). Trimming removed 1 base at V and 2 bases at J, with 15 bases between. Concerning this clonotype: No antigen is known for it.

Source material: CD8+ T cells from PBMCs. The sequence came from a human donor with Susac syndrome. The gene calls are TRBV30 and TRBJ2-1; TRBD2 is a possible D gene (5 bases). The CDR3: CAWSGTTRWPYNEQFF. Written as DNA, the CDR3 is TGTGCCTGGAGTGGTACAACTAGGTGGCCCTACAATGAGCAGTTCTTC.